The sequence of this TCR beta chain was determined in a study of human T cells and chemical hapten exposure. Overall study context: During the approximately 24-week study period, patients had diphenylcyclopropenone applied to the scalp every week.

This clonotype was detected a few times. The antigen remains unidentified. Via MiXCR, TCRdb re-called the RACE reads, giving one row per CDR3 protein. The sample holds 140,000 or so distinct CDR3 sequences, around 11% seen once. Stated time point: patch test 2, 6 weeks after DPC sensitization. Indicated treatment: therapeutic diphenylcyclopropenone sensitization with weekly scalp DPC. General study points: There were significantly more large CDR3 similarity clusters among expanded TCRs than among controls. Sensitizing with DPC caused no change in TCRs above 1 in 1000 frequency. Alopecia affecting every donor means their immune response may not match healthy people's.

The sample was whole blood, taken in connection with sensitization to the hapten diphenylcyclopropenone (DPC). The TCR originated in a woman in her forties or fifties with alopecia areata. Some clones in this sample may be carry-over from other donors' samples.

This CDR3 reads CASSLGTSPHEQYF. In DNA form, the CDR3 reads TGTGCCAGCAGCTTAGGGACTAGCCCTCACGAGCAGTACTTC. The rearrangement uses TRBV7-9 and TRBJ2-7, with 8 bases lining up with TRBD2. The germline V gene encodes CDR1 SEHNR and CDR2 FQNEAQ (reference sequence). V lost 1 base, J lost 5 bases, and 4 bases stayed unmatched. The CDR3 length is 14 residues. Using reference TRBV7-9 and TRBJ2-7 for the parts outside the CDR3, the full variable domain is DTGVSQNPRHKITKRGQNVTFRCDPISEHNRLYWYRQTLGQGPEFLTYFQNEAQLEKSRLLSDRFSAERPKGSFSTLEIQRTEQGDSAMYLCASSLGTSPHEQYFGPGTRLTVT.